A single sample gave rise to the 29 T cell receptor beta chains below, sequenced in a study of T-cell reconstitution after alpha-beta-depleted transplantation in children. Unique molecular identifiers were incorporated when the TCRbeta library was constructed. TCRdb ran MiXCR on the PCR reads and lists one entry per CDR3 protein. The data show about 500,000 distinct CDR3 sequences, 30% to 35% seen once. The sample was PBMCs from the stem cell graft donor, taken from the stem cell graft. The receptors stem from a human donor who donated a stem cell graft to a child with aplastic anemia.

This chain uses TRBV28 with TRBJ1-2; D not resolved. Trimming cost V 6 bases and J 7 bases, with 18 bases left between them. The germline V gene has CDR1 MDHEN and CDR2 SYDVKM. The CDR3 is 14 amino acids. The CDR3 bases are TGTGCCAGCAGCGACCGCCCCTCCGCCGGTGGCTACACCTTC. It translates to CASSDRPSAGGYTF.

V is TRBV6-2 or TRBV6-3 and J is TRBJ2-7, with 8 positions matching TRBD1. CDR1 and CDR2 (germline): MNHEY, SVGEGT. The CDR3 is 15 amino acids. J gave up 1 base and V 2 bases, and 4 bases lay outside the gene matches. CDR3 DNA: TGTGCCAGCAGTTACACAGGGGGGAAGTCCTACGAGCAGTACGTC. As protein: CASSYTGGKSYEQYV.

For the CDR3, the DNA is TGTGCCAGCGTAGCGGGAAGCTCCTACAATGAGCAGTTCTTC. Protein sequence: CASVAGSSYNEQFF. The chain employs TRBV6-2 or TRBV6-3 and TRBJ2-1, with TRBD2 identical over 8 bases. The CDR3 spans 14 residues. The junction had 3 bases not matched to a gene; V was cut back by 8 bases and J by 0 bases. Germline V gives CDR1 MNHEY, CDR2 SVGEGT.

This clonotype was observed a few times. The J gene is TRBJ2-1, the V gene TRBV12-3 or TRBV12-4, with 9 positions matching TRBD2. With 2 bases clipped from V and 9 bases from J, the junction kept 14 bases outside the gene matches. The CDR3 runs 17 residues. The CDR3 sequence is CASSLIFSGRGPIEQFF. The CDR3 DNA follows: TGTGCCAGCAGTTTAATTTTTAGCGGGAGAGGTCCCATTGAGCAGTTCTTC.

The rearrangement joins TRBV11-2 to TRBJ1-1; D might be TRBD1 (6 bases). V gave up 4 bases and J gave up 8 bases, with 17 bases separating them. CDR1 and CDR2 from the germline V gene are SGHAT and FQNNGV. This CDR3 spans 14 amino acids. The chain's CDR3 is CASSSQGDNQEAFF. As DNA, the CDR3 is TGTGCCAGCAGCTCGCAAGGGGACAACCAAGAAGCTTTCTTT. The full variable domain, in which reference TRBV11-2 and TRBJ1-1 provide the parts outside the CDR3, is EAGVAQSPRYKIIEKRQSVAFWCNPISGHATLYWYQQILGQGPKLLIQFQNNGVVDDSQLPKDRFSAERLKGVDSTLKIQPAKLEDSAVYLCASSSQGDNQEAFFGQGTRLTVV.

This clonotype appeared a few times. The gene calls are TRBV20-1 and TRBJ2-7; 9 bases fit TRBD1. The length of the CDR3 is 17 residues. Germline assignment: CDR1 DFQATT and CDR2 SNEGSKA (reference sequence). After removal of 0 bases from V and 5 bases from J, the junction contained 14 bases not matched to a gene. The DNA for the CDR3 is TGCAGTGCTAGAGATCAGTGGAGTACAGGGGGCAGGAACGAGCAGTACTTC. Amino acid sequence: CSARDQWSTGGRNEQYF.

CDR3 in DNA: TGTGCCAGCAGTCTCCAGCGGGAGGTGATGAACGAGCAGTACGTC. It encodes CASSLQREVMNEQYV. The chain couples TRBV28 to TRBJ2-7; 9 bases match TRBD2. V gave up 5 bases and J gave up 5 bases; unmatched junction bases: 10. The CDR3 length is 15 residues. In germline, CDR1 is MDHEN, CDR2 SYDVKM.

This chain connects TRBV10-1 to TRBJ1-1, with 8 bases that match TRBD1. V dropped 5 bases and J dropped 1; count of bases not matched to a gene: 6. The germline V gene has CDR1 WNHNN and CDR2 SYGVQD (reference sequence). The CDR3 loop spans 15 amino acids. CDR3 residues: CASSTSGQGNTEAFF. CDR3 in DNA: TGCGCCAGCAGTACTTCAGGACAGGGGAACACTGAAGCTTTCTTT.

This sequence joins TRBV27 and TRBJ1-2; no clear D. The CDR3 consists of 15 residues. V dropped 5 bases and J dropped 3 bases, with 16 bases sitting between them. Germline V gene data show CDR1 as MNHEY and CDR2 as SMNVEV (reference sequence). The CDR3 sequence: CASSPDPSGHYGYTF. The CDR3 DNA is TGTGCCAGCAGTCCGGACCCTTCTGGTCACTATGGCTACACCTTC.

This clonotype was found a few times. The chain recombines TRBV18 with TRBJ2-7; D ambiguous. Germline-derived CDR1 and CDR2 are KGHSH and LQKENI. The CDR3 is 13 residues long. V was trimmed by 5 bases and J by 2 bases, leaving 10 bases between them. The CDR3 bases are TGTGCCAGCTCAACAAGTACTACCTACGAGCAGTACGTC. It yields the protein CASSTSTTYEQYV.

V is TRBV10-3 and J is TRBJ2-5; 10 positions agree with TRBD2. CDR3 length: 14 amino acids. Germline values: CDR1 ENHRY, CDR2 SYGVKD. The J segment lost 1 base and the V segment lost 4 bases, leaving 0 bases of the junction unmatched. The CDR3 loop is CAISGLAGQETQYF. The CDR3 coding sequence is TGTGCCATCAGTGGACTAGCGGGCCAAGAGACCCAGTACTTC.

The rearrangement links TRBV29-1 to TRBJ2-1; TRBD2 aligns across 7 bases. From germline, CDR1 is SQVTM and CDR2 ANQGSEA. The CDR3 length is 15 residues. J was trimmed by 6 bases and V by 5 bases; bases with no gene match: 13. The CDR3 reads CSVRPLDSGPNEQFF. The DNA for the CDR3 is TGCAGCGTTCGTCCCCTCGATAGCGGGCCCAATGAGCAGTTCTTC.

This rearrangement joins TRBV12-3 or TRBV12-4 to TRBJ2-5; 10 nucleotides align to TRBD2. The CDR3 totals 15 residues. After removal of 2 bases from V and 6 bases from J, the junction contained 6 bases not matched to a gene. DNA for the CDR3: TGTGCCAGCAGTTTATCTAGCGGGAGTGCAAAGACCCAGTACTTC. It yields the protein CASSLSSGSAKTQYF.

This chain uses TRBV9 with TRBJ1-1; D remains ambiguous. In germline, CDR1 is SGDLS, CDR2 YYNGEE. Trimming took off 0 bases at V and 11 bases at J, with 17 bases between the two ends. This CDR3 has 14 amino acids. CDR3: CASSVELVSERAFF. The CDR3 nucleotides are TGTGCCAGCAGCGTAGAATTAGTGTCGGAGCGGGCTTTCTTT. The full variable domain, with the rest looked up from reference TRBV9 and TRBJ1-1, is DSGVTQTPKHLITATGQRVTLRCSPRSGDLSVYWYQQSLDQGLQFLIQYYNGEERAKGNILERFSAQQFPDLHSELNLSSLELGDSALYFCASSVELVSERAFFGQGTRLTVV.

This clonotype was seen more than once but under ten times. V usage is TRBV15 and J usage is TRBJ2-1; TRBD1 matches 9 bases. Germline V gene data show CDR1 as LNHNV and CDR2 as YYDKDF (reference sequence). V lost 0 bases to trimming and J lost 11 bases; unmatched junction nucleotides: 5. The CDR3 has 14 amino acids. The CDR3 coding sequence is TGTGCCACCAGCAGAGATCGGGGGACAGGGCAGCAGTTCTTC. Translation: CATSRDRGTGQQFF.

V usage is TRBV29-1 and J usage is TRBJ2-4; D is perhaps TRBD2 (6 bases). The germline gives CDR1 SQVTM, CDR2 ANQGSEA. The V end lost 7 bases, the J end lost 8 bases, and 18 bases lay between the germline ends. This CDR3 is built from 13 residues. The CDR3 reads CSALGRDEDIQYF. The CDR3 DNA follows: TGCAGCGCCCTGGGGCGGGATGAGGACATTCAGTACTTC.

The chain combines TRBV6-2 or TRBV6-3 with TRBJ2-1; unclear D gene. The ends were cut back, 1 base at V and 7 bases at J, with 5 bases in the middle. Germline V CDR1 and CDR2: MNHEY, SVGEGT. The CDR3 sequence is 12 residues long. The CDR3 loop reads CASSYYGNEQFF. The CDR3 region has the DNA TGTGCCAGCAGTTACTATGGTAATGAGCAGTTCTTC.

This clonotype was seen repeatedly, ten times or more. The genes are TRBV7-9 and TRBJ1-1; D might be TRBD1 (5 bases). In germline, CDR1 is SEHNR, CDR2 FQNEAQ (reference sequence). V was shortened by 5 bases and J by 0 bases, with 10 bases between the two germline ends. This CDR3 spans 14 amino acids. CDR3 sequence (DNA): TGTGCCAGCAGCCCGGGACGGTTGAACACTGAAGCTTTCTTT. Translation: CASSPGRLNTEAFF. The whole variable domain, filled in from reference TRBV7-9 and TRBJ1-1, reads DTGVSQNPRHKITKRGQNVTFRCDPISEHNRLYWYRQTLGQGPEFLTYFQNEAQLEKSRLLSDRFSAERPKGSFSTLEIQRTEQGDSAMYLCASSPGRLNTEAFFGQGTRLTVV.

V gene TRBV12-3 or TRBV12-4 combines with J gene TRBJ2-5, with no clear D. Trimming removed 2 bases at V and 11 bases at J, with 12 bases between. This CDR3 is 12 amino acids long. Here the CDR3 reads CASSLSLEWQYF. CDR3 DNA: TGTGCCAGCAGTTTAAGCTTAGAATGGCAGTACTTC.

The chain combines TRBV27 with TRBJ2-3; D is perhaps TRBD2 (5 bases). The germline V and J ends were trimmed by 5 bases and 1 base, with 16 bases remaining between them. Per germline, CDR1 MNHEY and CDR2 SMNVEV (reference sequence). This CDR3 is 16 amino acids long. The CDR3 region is CASSDVRGFGTDTQYF. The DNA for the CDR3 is TGTGCCAGCAGTGACGTTCGCGGGTTTGGCACAGATACGCAGTATTTT.

CDR3 coding DNA: TGTGCCAGCAGCTCCCCACCGGAGGCTAGCGGGAGGCCCTACGAGCAGTACTTC. It codes for CASSSPPEASGRPYEQYF. The V gene is TRBV9, the J gene TRBJ2-7; 11 positions agree with TRBD2. Germline CDR1 reads SGDLS; CDR2 reads YYNGEE. With V trimmed by 4 bases and J by 2 bases, 14 bases remained unmatched. This CDR3 is 18 amino acids long.

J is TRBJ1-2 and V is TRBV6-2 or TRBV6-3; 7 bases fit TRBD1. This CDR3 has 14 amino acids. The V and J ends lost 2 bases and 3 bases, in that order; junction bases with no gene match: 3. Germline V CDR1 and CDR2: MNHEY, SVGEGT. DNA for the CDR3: TGTGCCAGCAGTTACGACAGGGCGCACTATGGCTACACCTTC. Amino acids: CASSYDRAHYGYTF.

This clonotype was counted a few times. The chain's CDR3 is CAISETGATIYF. CDR3 DNA sequence: TGTGCCATCAGTGAGACGGGGGCCACCATATATTTT. J is TRBJ1-3 and V is TRBV10-3; TRBD1 is a possible D gene (6 bases). V was clipped by 2 bases and J by 9 bases, with 8 bases between them. This CDR3 is built from 12 residues. The germline V gene has CDR1 ENHRY and CDR2 SYGVKD.

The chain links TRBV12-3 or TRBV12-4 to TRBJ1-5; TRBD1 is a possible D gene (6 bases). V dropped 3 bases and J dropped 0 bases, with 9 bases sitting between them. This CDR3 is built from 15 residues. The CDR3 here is CASSLGQYSNQPQHF. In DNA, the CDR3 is TGTGCCAGCAGTTTGGGACAATATAGCAATCAGCCCCAGCATTTT.

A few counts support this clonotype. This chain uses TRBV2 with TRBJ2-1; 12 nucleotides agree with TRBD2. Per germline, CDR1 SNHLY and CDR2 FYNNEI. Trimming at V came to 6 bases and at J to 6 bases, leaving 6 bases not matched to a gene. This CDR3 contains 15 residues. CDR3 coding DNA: TGTGCCAGCAGGGTTCCTAGCGGGAGGGGCAATGAGCAGTTCTTC. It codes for CASRVPSGRGNEQFF.

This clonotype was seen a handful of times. The CDR3 protein is CASVFQGGSGELFF. The CDR3 DNA is TGTGCCAGCGTATTCCAGGGGGGATCCGGGGAGCTGTTTTTT. The J gene is TRBJ2-2, the V gene TRBV7-2; a weak D match, TRBD1 (7 bases). Germline V lookup: CDR1 SGHTA, CDR2 FQGNSA. The CDR3 spans 14 residues. The germline V and J ends were trimmed by 8 bases and 6 bases, with 16 bases remaining between them. Variable domain in full (rest from reference TRBV7-2 and TRBJ2-2): GAGVSQSPSNKVTEKGKDVELRCDPISGHTALYWYRQSLGQGLEFLIYFQGNSAPDKSGLPSDRFSAERTGGSVSTLTIQRTQQEDSAVYLCASVFQGGSGELFFGEGSRLTVL.

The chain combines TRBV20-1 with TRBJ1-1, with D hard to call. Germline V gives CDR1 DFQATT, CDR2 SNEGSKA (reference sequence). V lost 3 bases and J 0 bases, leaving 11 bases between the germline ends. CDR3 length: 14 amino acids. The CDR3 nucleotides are TGCAGTGCTAGGATCCTAGGACTGAACACTGAAGCTTTCTTT. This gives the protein CSARILGLNTEAFF.

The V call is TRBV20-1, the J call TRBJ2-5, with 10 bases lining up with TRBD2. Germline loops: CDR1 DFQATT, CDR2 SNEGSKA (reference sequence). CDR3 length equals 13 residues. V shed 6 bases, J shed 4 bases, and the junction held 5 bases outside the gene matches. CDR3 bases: TGCAGTGCGCCTCTAGCGGGAGTAGAGACCCAGTACTTC. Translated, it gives CSAPLAGVETQYF.

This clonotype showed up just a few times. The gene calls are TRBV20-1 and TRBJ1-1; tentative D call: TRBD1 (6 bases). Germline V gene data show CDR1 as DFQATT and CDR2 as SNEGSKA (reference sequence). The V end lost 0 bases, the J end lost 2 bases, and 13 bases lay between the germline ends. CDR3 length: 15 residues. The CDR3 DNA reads TGCAGTGCTAGAGATCCACAGGGCCCTAACACTGAAGCTTTCTTT. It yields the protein CSARDPQGPNTEAFF.